These 26 T cell receptor beta chains came from one sample sequenced in a study of T cells in Graves' hyperthyroidism and ophthalmopathy. RNA transcripts were the template for amplifying TCR beta CDR3 regions. TCR CDR3 regions were first amplified by RT-PCR with HTBI primers. TCRdb used MiXCR to reprocess the multiplex PCR reads, holding one entry per CDR3 protein. The sample includes roughly 560,000 distinct CDR3 sequences, roughly 15% of them seen just once. Sequenced sample: blood. These receptors were obtained from a middle-aged woman with Graves' ophthalmopathy.

At least ten counts were recorded for this clonotype. The chain links TRBV29-1 to TRBJ1-2; maybe TRBD1 (6 bases). Deletions cut 4 bases from V and 0 bases from J, with 6 bases between. CDR1 is SQVTM and CDR2 is ANQGSEA in the germline V gene. The CDR3 runs to 12 residues. CDR3 nucleotide sequence: TGCAGCGTTGGGACAGCTAACTATGGCTACACCTTC. Protein product: CSVGTANYGYTF.

This clonotype was detected ten times or more. This chain links TRBV24-1 with TRBJ2-5; D is undetermined. Germline CDR1 and CDR2: KGHDR and SFDVKD. CDR3 length equals 13 residues. Between the trimmed V and J ends, which lost 3 bases and 4 bases, there was a span of 8 bases. CDR3: CATSDRARETQYF. The CDR3 region has the DNA TGTGCCACCAGTGATAGGGCACGAGAGACCCAGTACTTC.

This clonotype showed up just a few times. The chain uses TRBV27 and TRBJ2-6; 9 nucleotides agree with TRBD1. The CDR3 is made up of 19 amino acids. The ends lost 5 bases at V and 2 bases at J; junction bases unmatched: 13. CDR1 and CDR2 from the germline V gene are MNHEY and SMNVEV (reference sequence). The CDR3 coding sequence is TGTGCCAGCAGTCGCTTGGACAGGGGCGCTAGAGCTGGGGCCAACGTCCTGACTTTC. This sequence encodes CASSRLDRGARAGANVLTF.

V is TRBV19 and J is TRBJ2-2; tentative D call: TRBD1 (6 bases). Between the trimmed V and J ends, which lost 7 bases and 0 bases, there was a span of 9 bases. Germline V gene data show CDR1 as LNHDA and CDR2 as SQIVND (reference sequence). This CDR3 spans 14 amino acids. CDR3 loop: CASTTGANTGELFF. The CDR3 bases are TGTGCCAGTACGACAGGCGCGAACACCGGGGAGCTGTTTTTT.

This clonotype was observed a handful of times. CDR3 in DNA: TGTGCCAGCAGGCTAAGGAACACTGAAGCTTTCTTT. Translated, it gives CASRLRNTEAFF. This chain links TRBV14 with TRBJ1-1; D unresolved. V was cut by 6 bases and J by 1 base, with 6 bases left in between. The V gene's germline CDR1 is SGHDN and CDR2 FVKESK. The length of the CDR3 is 12 residues.

The gene calls are TRBV29-1 and TRBJ1-2; 7 nucleotides line up with TRBD1. The length of the CDR3 is 15 residues. Trimming at V came to 6 bases and at J to 6 bases, leaving 16 bases not matched to a gene. The germline CDR1 and CDR2 sequences are SQVTM and ANQGSEA. The CDR3 spells CSVPATGWRYDGYTF. DNA of the CDR3: TGCAGCGTCCCCGCGACAGGGTGGAGGTATGATGGCTACACCTTC. The variable domain in full, with the rest retrieved from reference TRBV29-1 and TRBJ1-2, is SAVISQKPSRDICQRGTSLTIQCQVDSQVTMMFWYRQQPGQSLTLIATANQGSEATYESGFVIDKFPISRPNLTFSTLTVSNMSPEDSSIYLCSVPATGWRYDGYTFGSGTRLTVV.

This clonotype appeared many times. This chain joins TRBV4-1 and TRBJ1-1; D not resolved. The CDR3 is made up of 16 amino acids. With 0 bases removed from V and 0 bases from J, the gap between germline ends came to 11 bases. The V gene's germline CDR1 is MGHRA and CDR2 YSYEKL. CDR3 residues: CASSQDPQLMNTEAFF. In DNA form, the CDR3 reads TGCGCCAGCAGCCAAGATCCCCAGCTCATGAACACTGAAGCTTTCTTT.

This clonotype was observed a few times. This sequence joins TRBV12-3 or TRBV12-4 and TRBJ1-1; D is uncertain. This CDR3 is 15 amino acids long. V shed 7 bases and J shed 0 bases, with 15 bases lying between them. CDR3 DNA sequence: TGTGCCAGCACCCCGGTTTTGGGGATGAACACTGAAGCTTTCTTT. Translated: CASTPVLGMNTEAFF.

This chain joins TRBV28 and TRBJ2-1; 10 positions match TRBD1. Per the germline V gene, CDR1 is MDHEN and CDR2 is SYDVKM. Unmatched junction bases numbered 4, after V lost 1 base and J lost 7 bases. The CDR3 is 15 residues long. The CDR3 DNA is TGTGCCAGCAGTTTATTGACAGGGGGCTCTAATGAGCAGTTCTTC. It codes for CASSLLTGGSNEQFF.

The chain carries TRBV3-1 and TRBJ1-2; D unresolved. The CDR3 is made up of 13 amino acids. Germline-derived CDR1 and CDR2 are LGHDT and YNNKEL (reference sequence). V was pared by 1 base and J by 9 bases, with 12 bases between. The CDR3 sequence is CASSQGGDRSYTF. The CDR3, as DNA: TGTGCCAGCAGCCAAGGAGGAGACCGAAGCTACACCTTC. The full variable domain, rest sourced from reference TRBV3-1 and TRBJ1-2, is DTAVSQTPKYLVTQMGNDKSIKCEQNLGHDTMYWYKQDSKKFLKIMFSYNNKELIINETVPNRFSPKSPDKAHLNLHINSLELGDSAVYFCASSQGGDRSYTFGSGTRLTVV.

This clonotype was counted many times. The rearrangement uses TRBV28 and TRBJ1-5; no reliable D call. Germline V lookup: CDR1 MDHEN, CDR2 SYDVKM. The CDR3 totals 14 residues. V shed 3 bases and J shed 7 bases, with 13 bases lying between them. The DNA of the CDR3 is TGTGCCAGCAGTTTTTCGGTAGGGCGACAGCCCCAGCATTTT. This sequence encodes CASSFSVGRQPQHF.

This clonotype was detected many times. V gene TRBV6-4 combines with J gene TRBJ1-1; 9 nucleotides align to TRBD1. This CDR3 has 20 amino acids. V lost 4 bases, J lost 5 bases, and 23 bases stayed unmatched. Germline V gene data show CDR1 as MRHNA and CDR2 as SNTAGT. The CDR3 DNA is TGTGCCAGCAGTGGTCGCCGGGGACAGGGAAGAAATCAGATGGATACTGAAGCTTTCTTT. Translating gives CASSGRRGQGRNQMDTEAFF.

This clonotype was detected many times. The rearrangement uses TRBV12-3 or TRBV12-4 and TRBJ2-2; either TRBD1 or TRBD2 may fit D (5 bases each). CDR3 length: 17 amino acids. The V and J ends lost 8 bases and 2 bases respectively, with 21 bases between them. CDR3: CASARNQGPTNTGELFF. The CDR3 coding sequence is TGTGCCAGCGCCAGGAATCAGGGACCCACCAACACCGGGGAGCTGTTTTTT.

This clonotype came up a few times. V usage is TRBV11-2 and J usage is TRBJ1-2; perhaps TRBD1 as D (5 bases). The CDR3 extends over 17 amino acids. The germline V gene encodes CDR1 SGHAT and CDR2 FQNNGV. With 2 bases removed from V and 8 bases from J, the gap between germline ends came to 24 bases. The CDR3 DNA sequence: TGTGCCAGCAGCTTAAGGGAGACAGAGGCTCAGGGTTGGGGCTACACCTTC. Its translation: CASSLRETEAQGWGYTF.

In this sample, this clonotype turned up a few times. V gene TRBV6-1 combines with J gene TRBJ2-3, with TRBD2 matching 7 bases. The CDR3 spans 16 residues. CDR1 and CDR2 (germline): MNHNS, SASEGT. Trimming at V came to 6 bases and at J to 0 bases, leaving 9 bases not matched to a gene. As DNA, the CDR3 is TGTGCCAGCAGAGCAGTTGGGGGACTAAGCACAGATACGCAGTATTTT. The encoded protein is CASRAVGGLSTDTQYF.

This clonotype was observed at least ten times. The chain is built from TRBV7-8 and TRBJ2-7, with 8 bases identical to TRBD2. CDR1 is SGHVS, CDR2 FQNEAQ, per germline. V lost 3 bases and J lost 4; bases outside the gene matches: 5. The CDR3 has 14 residues. The CDR3 sequence: CASSFITSGYEQYF. CDR3 bases: TGTGCCAGCAGCTTCATCACTAGCGGTTACGAGCAGTACTTC.

This sequence joins TRBV4-1 and TRBJ2-5; D call uncertain. The CDR3 is made up of 15 amino acids. With 2 bases removed from V and 5 bases from J, the gap between germline ends came to 15 bases. Germline assignment: CDR1 MGHRA and CDR2 YSYEKL. The CDR3 DNA reads TGCGCCAGCAGCCAACCGGACCTACTAATGGAGACCCAGTACTTC. Translation gives CASSQPDLLMETQYF.

The J gene is TRBJ2-7, the V gene TRBV28; D is tentatively TRBD1 or TRBD2 (5 bases each). Germline V CDR1 and CDR2: MDHEN, SYDVKM. The CDR3 length is 15 residues. V gave up 2 bases and J gave up 3 bases, with 14 bases separating them. In DNA form, the CDR3 reads TGTGCCAGCAGTTTACCCAGGGACGGAGACTACGAGCAGTACTTC. Encoded protein: CASSLPRDGDYEQYF.

Many counts were recorded for this clonotype. The J gene is TRBJ1-2, the V gene TRBV6-5, with D tentatively TRBD1 (6 bases). Germline values: CDR1 MNHEY, CDR2 SVGAGI. The V end was cut by 4 bases, the J end by 3 bases, with 15 bases between. The CDR3 runs 15 residues. CDR3 in DNA: TGTGCCAGCAGTTTAACAGGGAATCCCTACTATGGCTACACCTTC. It specifies CASSLTGNPYYGYTF.

This clonotype came up a few times. The chain carries TRBV18 and TRBJ2-6; D is unresolved. Looked up from germline, CDR1 is KGHSH and CDR2 is LQKENI. The germline V and J ends were trimmed by 1 base and 0 bases, with 7 bases remaining between them. The CDR3 is 16 residues long. The CDR3 bases are TGTGCCAGCTCACCACAGGGCTACTCTGGGGCCAACGTCCTGACTTTC. Its protein product is CASSPQGYSGANVLTF.

This clonotype appeared many times. A read error may account for a junction end that differs from germline. CDR3 amino acids: CASSQVEGTEAFF. CDR3 sequence (DNA): TGTGCCAGCAGTCAAGTGGAGGGCACTGAAGCTTTCTTT. The V call is TRBV14, the J call TRBJ1-1; D remains unclear. This CDR3 comprises 13 residues. Germline-derived CDR1 and CDR2 are SGHDN and FVKESK.

The chain uses TRBV7-3 and TRBJ1-1; no clear D gene. With 1 base removed from V and 3 bases from J, the gap between germline ends came to 6 bases. Germline V gene lookup returns CDR1 SGHTA and CDR2 FQGTGA. The CDR3 contains 13 residues. This chain's CDR3 is CASSLSADTEAFF. CDR3 nucleotides: TGTGCCAGCAGCTTAAGTGCAGACACTGAAGCTTTCTTT.

This clonotype was seen ten or more times. The chain joins TRBV7-8 to TRBJ2-4; 7 nucleotides agree with TRBD1. V lost 4 bases, J lost 0 bases, and 9 bases stayed unmatched. The germline V gene encodes CDR1 SGHVS and CDR2 FQNEAQ. This CDR3 spans 17 amino acids. The CDR3 bases are TGTGCCAGCAGCTCGGACAGGCCAAGGCTAGCCAAAAACATTCAGTACTTC. It is translated as CASSSDRPRLAKNIQYF.

The chain couples TRBV6-5 to TRBJ1-2, with D unresolved. CDR1 MNHEY and CDR2 SVGAGI come from the germline V gene. V was cut by 2 bases and J by 9 bases, with 13 bases left in between. CDR3 length: 13 residues. The CDR3 region is CASSYGFPDSYTF. Here the CDR3 DNA reads TGTGCCAGCAGTTACGGGTTTCCCGATAGCTACACCTTC.

There are a few counts of this clonotype. The chain joins TRBV20-1 to TRBJ1-2; no clear D. The CDR3 sequence is 14 residues long. From germline, CDR1 is DFQATT and CDR2 SNEGSKA (reference sequence). V was shortened by 0 bases and J by 4 bases, with 12 bases between the two germline ends. The CDR3 protein is CSARDNYGPYGYTF. CDR3 DNA sequence: TGCAGTGCTAGAGATAACTACGGGCCCTATGGCTACACCTTC.

This clonotype was seen repeatedly, ten times or more. This chain connects TRBV28 to TRBJ2-2; D perhaps matches TRBD1 (6 bases). Trimming removed 11 bases from V and 0 bases from J, with 10 bases in between. Germline-derived CDR1 and CDR2 are MDHEN and SYDVKM. This CDR3 region has 13 residues. The CDR3 nucleotides are TGTGCCGGGTCAGGGGCGAACACCGGGGAGCTGTTTTTT. This sequence encodes CAGSGANTGELFF. Combining the CDR3 with reference TRBV28 and TRBJ2-2 gives the whole variable domain DVKVTQSSRYLVKRTGEKVFLECVQDMDHENMFWYRQDPGLGLRLIYFSYDVKMKEKGDIPEGYSVSREKKERFSLILESASTNQTSMYLCAGSGANTGELFFGEGSRLTVL.